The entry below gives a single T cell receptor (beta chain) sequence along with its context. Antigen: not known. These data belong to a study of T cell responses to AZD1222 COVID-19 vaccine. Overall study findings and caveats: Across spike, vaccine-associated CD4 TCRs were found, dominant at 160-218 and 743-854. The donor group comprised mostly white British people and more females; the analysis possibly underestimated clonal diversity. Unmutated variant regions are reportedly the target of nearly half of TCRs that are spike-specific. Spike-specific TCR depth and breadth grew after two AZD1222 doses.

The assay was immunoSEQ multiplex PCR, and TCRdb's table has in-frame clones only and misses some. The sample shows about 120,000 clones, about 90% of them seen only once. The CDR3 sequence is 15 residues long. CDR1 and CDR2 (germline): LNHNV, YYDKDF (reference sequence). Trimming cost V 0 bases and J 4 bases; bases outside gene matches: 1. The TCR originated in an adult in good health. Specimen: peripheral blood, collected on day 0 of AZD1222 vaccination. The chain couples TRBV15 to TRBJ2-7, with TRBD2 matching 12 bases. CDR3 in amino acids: CATSRDLAGGYEQYF. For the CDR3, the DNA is TGTGCCACCAGCAGAGATCTAGCGGGAGGGTACGAGCAGTACTTC.